The rows below give T cell receptor beta chains drawn from one sample of a study of T cell repertoires in cytomegalovirus infection. Via MiXCR, TCRdb re-called the reads, giving one row per CDR3 protein. The sample has about 46,000 distinct CDR3 sequences, around 20% seen once; the top ten hold about a fifth. No antigen is known for these receptors. Material: PBMCs, sequenced either directly or after in vitro stimulation (not recorded which). The receptors shown here come from a human donor in good health (CMV status not recorded). Some clones in this sample may be carry-over from other donors' samples. The CDR3 runs from the conserved cysteine through the conserved F or W. The D gene is left open where the match is weak. Only part of the rows carry a size: once, few, many, or a class if the clone is expanded.

clone size,D gene,V gene,J gene,CDR3 protein,CDR3 DNA
many,TRBD1,TRBV7-2,TRBJ2-3,CASSSRGTGAGDTQYF,TGTGCCAGCAGCTCCCGGGGGACAGGGGCCGGGGATACGCAGTATTTT
many,.,TRBV7-2,TRBJ2-3,CASSSQLGDTQYF,TGTGCCAGCAGCTCCCAACTGGGGGATACGCAGTATTTT
.,.,TRBV4-1,TRBJ2-3,CASSQLISDTQYF,TGCGCCAGCAGCCAACTTATTTCAGATACGCAGTATTTT
.,.,TRBV5-6,TRBJ2-1,CASSTLTRAEQFF,TGTGCCAGCAGCACGCTGACCCGTGCGGAGCAGTTCTTC
many,.,TRBV7-8,TRBJ2-5,CASSLRWTVEMSQYF,TGTGCCAGCAGCTTAAGGTGGACGGTGGAGATGTCCCAGTACTTC
many,.,TRBV10-3,TRBJ2-3,CAISESGPTQYF,TGTGCCATCAGTGAGTCTGGGCCTACGCAGTATTTT
many,.,TRBV28,TRBJ1-1,CASSLRGRGNTEAFF,TGTGCCAGCAGTTTAAGGGGACGGGGGAACACTGAAGCTTTCTTT
few,.,TRBV29-1,TRBJ1-2,CSAEGRQSGGYTF,TGCAGCGCCGAAGGACGGCAATCGGGTGGCTACACCTTC
many,.,TRBV2,TRBJ2-1,CASCYGSYNEQFF,TGTGCCAGCTGTTATGGCTCCTACAATGAGCAGTTCTTC
many,.,TRBV6-1,TRBJ1-3,CASSEGQFTGNTIYF,TGTGCCAGCAGCGAAGGACAGTTTACCGGAAACACCATATATTTT
many,.,TRBV6-5,TRBJ1-1,CASGPVGEALGTEAFF,TGTGCCAGCGGTCCCGTCGGCGAGGCGTTGGGCACTGAAGCTTTCTTT
many,TRBD1,TRBV6-2/TRBV6-3,TRBJ2-7,CASSTTGSAYEQYF,TGTGCCAGCAGTACGACAGGGTCGGCCTACGAGCAGTACTTC
many,.,TRBV5-5,TRBJ2-3,CASSPRRAADTQYF,TGTGCCAGCAGCCCCCGGCGGGCGGCAGATACGCAGTATTTT
few,.,TRBV6-5,TRBJ2-5,CASSYLHAGETQYF,TGTGCCAGCAGTTACCTCCATGCGGGGGAGACCCAGTACTTC
.,.,TRBV19,TRBJ1-2,CASSIWGRNYGYTF,TGTGCCAGTAGTATTTGGGGCAGAAACTATGGCTACACCTTC
few,.,TRBV7-7,TRBJ2-1,CASSQVWAGPGEQFF,TGTGCCAGCAGTCAGGTCTGGGCCGGTCCAGGGGAGCAGTTCTTC
many,TRBD1,TRBV19,TRBJ2-3,CASNGQGGTQYF,TGTGCCAGTAATGGACAGGGAGGTACGCAGTATTTT
many,.,TRBV5-1,TRBJ2-3,CASSLAYAAGDTQYF,TGCGCCAGCAGCTTGGCCTACGCCGCGGGAGATACGCAGTATTTT
many,.,TRBV7-8,TRBJ1-2,CASSQWTADIDYGYTF,TGTGCCAGCAGCCAGTGGACAGCCGACATCGACTATGGCTACACCTTC
few,.,TRBV19,TRBJ2-7,CASSQDSYEQYF,TGTGCCAGTAGTCAGGACAGCTACGAGCAGTACTTC
.,.,TRBV15,TRBJ1-1,CATSRGGSMNTEAFF,TGTGCCACCAGCAGAGGAGGGTCCATGAACACTGAAGCTTTCTTT
few,TRBD1,TRBV5-5,TRBJ2-7,CASSSPGQFYEQYF,TGTGCCAGCAGCTCCCCGGGACAGTTCTACGAGCAGTACTTC
many,.,TRBV7-7,TRBJ1-3,CASSPGHIGGGNTIYF,TGTGCCAGCTCCCCGGGACATATCGGCGGGGGAAACACCATATATTTT
.,TRBD1,TRBV7-9,TRBJ2-7,CASSGTGLIYEQYF,TGTGCCAGCAGCGGGACAGGACTAATCTACGAGCAGTACTTC
many,.,TRBV7-2,TRBJ2-2,CASTPLRGSSGGELFF,TGTGCCAGCACCCCTCTTAGGGGGAGTAGCGGCGGGGAGCTGTTTTTT
few,.,TRBV20-1,TRBJ1-5,CSARVHQRENQPQHF,TGCAGTGCTAGGGTTCACCAGAGAGAAAATCAGCCCCAGCATTTT
many,TRBD1,TRBV12-3/TRBV12-4,TRBJ2-5,CASRVQGAGETQYF,TGTGCCAGCAGGGTACAGGGGGCAGGAGAGACCCAGTACTTC
many,.,TRBV7-2,TRBJ2-7,CASSLGWGSSYEQYF,TGTGCCAGCAGCTTAGGGTGGGGGAGCTCCTACGAGCAGTACTTC
few,.,TRBV6-2/TRBV6-3,TRBJ2-1,CASSSSPYNEQFF,TGTGCCAGCAGTTCCAGTCCCTACAATGAGCAGTTCTTC
.,.,TRBV19,TRBJ1-2,CASTHGGGSYGYTF,TGTGCCAGTACCCATGGAGGGGGTAGCTATGGCTACACCTTC
few,TRBD1,TRBV12-3/TRBV12-4,TRBJ1-1,CASASDREIGEAFF,TGTGCCAGCGCCTCTGACAGGGAAATCGGTGAAGCTTTCTTT
.,TRBD1,TRBV5-4,TRBJ1-1,CASSLRQGNTEAFF,TGTGCCAGCAGCTTGAGACAGGGGAACACTGAAGCTTTCTTT
many,.,TRBV12-3/TRBV12-4,TRBJ2-3,CASSEAGSPDTQYF,TGTGCCAGCAGTGAGGCGGGATCCCCGGATACGCAGTATTTT
many,.,TRBV10-3,TRBJ2-3,CAVRAPTRGGSDTQYF,TGTGCCGTCCGGGCCCCAACCCGAGGGGGATCAGATACGCAGTATTTT
.,TRBD2,TRBV7-7,TRBJ2-5,CASSPAPGTSGVQETQYF,TGTGCCAGCAGCCCGGCCCCCGGGACTAGCGGGGTACAAGAGACCCAGTACTTC
few,TRBD1,TRBV7-2,TRBJ1-1,CASSPLDRGRNTEAFF,TGTGCCAGCAGCCCCTTGGACAGGGGGCGGAACACTGAAGCTTTCTTT
few,TRBD1,TRBV2,TRBJ1-6,CASSETGNSPLHF,TGTGCCAGCAGTGAGACAGGGAATTCACCCCTCCACTTT
.,TRBD1,TRBV6-2/TRBV6-3,TRBJ2-5,CAISPGTGQETQYF,TGTGCCATTTCCCCGGGGACAGGCCAAGAGACCCAGTACTTC
many,.,TRBV7-2,TRBJ1-2,CASTRAGDGYTF,TGTGCCAGCACCCGGGCCGGGGATGGCTACACCTTC
many,TRBD2,TRBV12-3/TRBV12-4,TRBJ2-3,CASTILAGGKDTQYF,TGTGCCAGCACCATACTAGCGGGAGGTAAAGATACGCAGTATTTT
many,TRBD1,TRBV20-1,TRBJ2-5,CSARDRTTGRETQYF,TGCAGTGCTAGAGATAGGACGACAGGGCGAGAGACCCAGTACTTC
few,.,TRBV7-9,TRBJ2-1,CASSHTGLPNEQFF,TGTGCCAGCAGCCATACGGGACTTCCCAATGAGCAGTTCTTC
many,TRBD1,TRBV5-6,TRBJ2-5,CASSPVTGLEETQYF,TGTGCCAGCAGCCCAGTGACAGGGTTGGAGGAGACCCAGTACTTC
.,TRBD1,TRBV6-6,TRBJ2-7,CASSYSRDRGFSQYF,TGTGCCAGCAGTTACTCCCGGGACAGGGGCTTCTCGCAGTACTTC
many,TRBD2,TRBV7-2,TRBJ2-3,CASSGAGADKDTQYF,TGTGCCAGCAGTGGAGCGGGAGCTGACAAAGATACGCAGTATTTT
many,TRBD2,TRBV7-2,TRBJ2-5,CASSPRGLAGGRETQYF,TGTGCCAGCAGCCCCCGGGGACTAGCGGGAGGGAGGGAGACCCAGTACTTC
many,TRBD1,TRBV7-6,TRBJ2-1,CASSLNRGYYNEQFF,TGTGCCAGCAGCTTAAACAGGGGGTATTACAATGAGCAGTTCTTC
few,TRBD1,TRBV19,TRBJ2-7,CASRDRVGREQYF,TGTGCCAGTCGGGACAGGGTTGGGCGCGAGCAGTACTTC
medium-sized,.,TRBV5-5,TRBJ1-5,CASSSGPGSNQPQHF,TGTGCCAGCAGCTCCGGCCCGGGGAGCAATCAGCCCCAGCATTTT
many,.,TRBV12-3/TRBV12-4,TRBJ2-7,CASSLVQLINEQYF,TGTGCCAGCAGTTTAGTACAGCTGATCAACGAGCAGTACTTC
many,.,TRBV11-2,TRBJ2-7,CASSLGALGDEQYF,TGTGCCAGCAGCTTAGGAGCCCTAGGCGACGAGCAGTACTTC